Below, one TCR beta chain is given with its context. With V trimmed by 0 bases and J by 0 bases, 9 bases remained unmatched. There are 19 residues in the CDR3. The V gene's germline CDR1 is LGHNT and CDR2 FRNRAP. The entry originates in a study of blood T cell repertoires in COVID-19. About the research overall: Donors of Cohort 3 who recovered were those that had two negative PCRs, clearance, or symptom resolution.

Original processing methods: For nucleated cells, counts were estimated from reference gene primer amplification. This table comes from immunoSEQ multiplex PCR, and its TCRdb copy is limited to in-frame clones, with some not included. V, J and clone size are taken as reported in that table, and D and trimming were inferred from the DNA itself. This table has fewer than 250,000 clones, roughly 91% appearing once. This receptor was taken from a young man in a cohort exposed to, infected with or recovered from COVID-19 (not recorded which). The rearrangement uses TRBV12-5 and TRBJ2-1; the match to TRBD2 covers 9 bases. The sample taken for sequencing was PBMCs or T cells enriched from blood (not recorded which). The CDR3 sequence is CASGLVSWASGNSYNEQFF. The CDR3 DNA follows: TGTGCTAGTGGTTTGGTCTCCTGGGCTAGCGGGAACTCCTACAATGAGCAGTTCTTC.